The clone carrying this T cell receptor beta chain appeared many times. The antigen is undetermined. The source of the sample is a study of identical twins. Study-level findings and limits: Insertions ran lower in abundant cord blood beta clonotypes, though not in memory repertoires. Conclusions came from cross-sectional statistical analysis, not from following the same donors.

Germline lookup yields CDR1 SEHNR and CDR2 FQNEAQ (reference sequence). The CDR3 loop spans 15 amino acids. J was trimmed by 3 bases and V by 5 bases; bases with no gene match: 7. It was template switching that added a universal primer site, and there were unique molecular identifiers on the cDNA. TCRdb itself ran the 5' RACE reads through MiXCR, one entry per CDR3 protein. The table includes a few hundred thousand distinct CDR3 sequences, about 12% detected once. The sample was also reused in another study, on yellow fever vaccine responses in identical twins. As reported in that work: Convergence reportedly seemed to mark part of the twins' vaccine T cell response, with personalization marking the rest.

The receptor was isolated from a woman between 18 and 29 years old in good health. The source material was CD8+ T cells sorted from blood. The J gene is TRBJ2-3, the V gene TRBV7-9; 8 positions agree with TRBD2. DNA for the CDR3: TGTGCCAGCAGCACATTAGCGGGATTGACAGATACGCAGTATTTT. It translates to CASSTLAGLTDTQYF.